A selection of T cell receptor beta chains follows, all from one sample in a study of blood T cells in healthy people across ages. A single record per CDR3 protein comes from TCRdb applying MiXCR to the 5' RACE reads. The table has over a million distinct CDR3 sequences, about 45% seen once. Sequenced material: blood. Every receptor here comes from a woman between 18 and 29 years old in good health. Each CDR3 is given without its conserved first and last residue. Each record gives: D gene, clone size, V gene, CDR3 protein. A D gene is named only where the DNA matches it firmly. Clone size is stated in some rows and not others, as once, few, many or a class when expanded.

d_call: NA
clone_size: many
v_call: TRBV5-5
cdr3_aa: ASRWTAGNEQF

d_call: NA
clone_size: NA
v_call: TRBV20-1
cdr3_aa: SARDRFLGYT

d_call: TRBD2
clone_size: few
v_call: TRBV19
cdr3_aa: ASSMTIAGGEQF

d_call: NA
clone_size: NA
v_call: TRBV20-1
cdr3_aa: SATASSYNEQY

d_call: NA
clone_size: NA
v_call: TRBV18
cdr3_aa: ASSLGDRIWMNTEAF

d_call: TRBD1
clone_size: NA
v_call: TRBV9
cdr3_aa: ASSVEGQVHTEAF

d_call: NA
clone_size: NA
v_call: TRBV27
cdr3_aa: ASTSRDTYNEQF

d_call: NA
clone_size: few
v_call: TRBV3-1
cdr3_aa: ASSQAEEQY

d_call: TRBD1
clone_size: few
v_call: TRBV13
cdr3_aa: ASSFRRGLGEQY

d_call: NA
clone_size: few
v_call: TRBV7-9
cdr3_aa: ASSEGWYGYT

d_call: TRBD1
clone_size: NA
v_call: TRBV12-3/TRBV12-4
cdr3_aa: ASSWGQATLH

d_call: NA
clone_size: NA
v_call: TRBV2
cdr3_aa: ASRNYRAEPQH

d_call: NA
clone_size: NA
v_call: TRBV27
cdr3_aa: ASSSPKQVLDGMAYEQY

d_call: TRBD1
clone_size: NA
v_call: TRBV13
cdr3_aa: ASSHRQGAGANVLT

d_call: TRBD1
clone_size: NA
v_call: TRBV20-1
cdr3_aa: SARDRHYGYT

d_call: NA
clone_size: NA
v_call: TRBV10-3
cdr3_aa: AIKAGNLQSQY

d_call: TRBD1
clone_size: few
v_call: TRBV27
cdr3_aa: ASSRHLQGSSYNEQF

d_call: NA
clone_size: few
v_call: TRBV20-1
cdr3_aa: SARGLTRYGYT

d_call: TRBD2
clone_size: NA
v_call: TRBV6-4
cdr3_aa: ASSALSGGLTDTQY

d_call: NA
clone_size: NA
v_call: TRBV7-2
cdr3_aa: ASSFGARAANYGYT

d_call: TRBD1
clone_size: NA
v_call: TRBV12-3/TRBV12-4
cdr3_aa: ASSLVLGQGKTHTSGANVLT

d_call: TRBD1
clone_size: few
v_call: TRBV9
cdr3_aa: ASSPGQGLSPLH

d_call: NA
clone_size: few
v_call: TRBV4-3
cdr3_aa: ASRAGTTNTEAF

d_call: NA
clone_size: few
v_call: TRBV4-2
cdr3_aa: ASSQAITFSSYNSPLH

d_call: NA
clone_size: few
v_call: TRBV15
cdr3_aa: ATSRVDSSNQPQH

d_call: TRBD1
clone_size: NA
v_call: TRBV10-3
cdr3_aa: AITRVLGGGSYGYT

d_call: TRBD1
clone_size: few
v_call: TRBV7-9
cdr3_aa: ASSWTTGTVY

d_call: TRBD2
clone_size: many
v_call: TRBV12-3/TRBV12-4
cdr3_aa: ASSPTGGGEETQY

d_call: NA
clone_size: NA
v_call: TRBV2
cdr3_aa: ASSPRGLGSDEQF

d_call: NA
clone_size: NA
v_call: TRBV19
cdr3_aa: ASSIPMSSYNEQF

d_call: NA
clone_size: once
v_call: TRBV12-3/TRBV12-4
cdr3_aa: ASTRSSGFDEQF

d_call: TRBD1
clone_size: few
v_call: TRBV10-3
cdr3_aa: AIRQGMEETQY

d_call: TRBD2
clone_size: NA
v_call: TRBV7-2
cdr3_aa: ASSLTGLAASNEQF

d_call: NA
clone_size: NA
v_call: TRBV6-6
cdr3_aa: AGSTPTGSYEQY

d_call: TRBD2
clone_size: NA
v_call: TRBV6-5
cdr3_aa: ARSTGGGYTDTQY

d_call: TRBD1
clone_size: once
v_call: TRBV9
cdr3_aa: ARSVTGQGIGYT

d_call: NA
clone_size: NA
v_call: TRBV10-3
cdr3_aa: AISLPGLQETQY

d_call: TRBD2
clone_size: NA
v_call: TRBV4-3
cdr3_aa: ASSQDVERGSYNEQF

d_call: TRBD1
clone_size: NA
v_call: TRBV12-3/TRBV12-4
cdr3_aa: ASKTGTGVVEAF

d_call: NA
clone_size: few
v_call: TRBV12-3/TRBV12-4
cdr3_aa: ASTLEAGSYNEQF

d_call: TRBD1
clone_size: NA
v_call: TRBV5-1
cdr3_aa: ASSLEGQGAGYT